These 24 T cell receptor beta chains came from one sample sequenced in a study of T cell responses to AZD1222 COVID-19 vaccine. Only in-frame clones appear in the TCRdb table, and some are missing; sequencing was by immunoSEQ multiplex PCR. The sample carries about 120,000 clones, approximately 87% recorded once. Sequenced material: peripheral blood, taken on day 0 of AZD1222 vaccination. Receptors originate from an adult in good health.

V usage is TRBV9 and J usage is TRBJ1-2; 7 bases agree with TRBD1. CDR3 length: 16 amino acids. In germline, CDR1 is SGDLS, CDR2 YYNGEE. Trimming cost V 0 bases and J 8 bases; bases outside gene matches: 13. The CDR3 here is CASSVEGADRLGGYTF. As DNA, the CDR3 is TGTGCCAGCAGCGTAGAGGGGGCGGACCGGCTGGGCGGCTACACCTTC. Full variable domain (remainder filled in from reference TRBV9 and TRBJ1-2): DSGVTQTPKHLITATGQRVTLRCSPRSGDLSVYWYQQSLDQGLQFLIQYYNGEERAKGNILERFSAQQFPDLHSELNLSSLELGDSALYFCASSVEGADRLGGYTFGSGTRLTVV.

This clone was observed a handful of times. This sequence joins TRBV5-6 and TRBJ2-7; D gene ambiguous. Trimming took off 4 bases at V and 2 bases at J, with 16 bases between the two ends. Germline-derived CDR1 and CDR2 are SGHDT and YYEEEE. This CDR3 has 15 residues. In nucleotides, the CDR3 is TGTGCCAGCAGCCCAGGCACACCATCTGCCTACGAGCAGTACTTC. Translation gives CASSPGTPSAYEQYF.

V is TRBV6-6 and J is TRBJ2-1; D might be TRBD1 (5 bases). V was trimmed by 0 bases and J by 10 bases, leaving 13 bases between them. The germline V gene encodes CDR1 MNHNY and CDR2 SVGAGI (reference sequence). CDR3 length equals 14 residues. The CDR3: CASSYSKLGQEQFF. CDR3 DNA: TGTGCCAGCAGTTACTCGAAGTTGGGGCAGGAGCAGTTCTTC.

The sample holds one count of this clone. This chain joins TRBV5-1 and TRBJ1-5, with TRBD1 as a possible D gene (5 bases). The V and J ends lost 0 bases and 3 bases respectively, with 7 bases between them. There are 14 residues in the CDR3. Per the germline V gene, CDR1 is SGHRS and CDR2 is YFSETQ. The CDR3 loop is CASSLGQPNQPQHF. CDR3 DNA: TGCGCCAGCAGCTTGGGACAGCCCAATCAGCCCCAGCATTTT.

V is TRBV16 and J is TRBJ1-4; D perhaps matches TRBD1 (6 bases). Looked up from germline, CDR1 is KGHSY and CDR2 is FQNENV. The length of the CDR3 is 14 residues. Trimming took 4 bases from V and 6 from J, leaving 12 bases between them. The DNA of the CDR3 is TGTGCCAGCAGCCTTCAGGGGTCTCATGAAAAACTGTTTTTT. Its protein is CASSLQGSHEKLFF.

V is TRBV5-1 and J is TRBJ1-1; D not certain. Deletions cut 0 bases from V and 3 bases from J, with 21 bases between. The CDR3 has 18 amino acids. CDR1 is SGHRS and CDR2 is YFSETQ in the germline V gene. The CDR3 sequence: CASSLELSRTGRHTEAFF. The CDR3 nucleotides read TGCGCCAGCAGCTTGGAGTTATCCCGGACTGGCCGGCACACTGAAGCTTTCTTT.

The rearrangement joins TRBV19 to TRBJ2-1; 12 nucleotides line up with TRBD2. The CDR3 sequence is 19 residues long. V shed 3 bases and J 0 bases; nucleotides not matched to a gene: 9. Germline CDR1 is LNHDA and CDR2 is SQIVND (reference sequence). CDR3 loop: CASSMGGLAGSSSYNEQFF. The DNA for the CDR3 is TGTGCCAGTAGTATGGGCGGACTAGCGGGGTCGAGCTCCTACAATGAGCAGTTCTTC.

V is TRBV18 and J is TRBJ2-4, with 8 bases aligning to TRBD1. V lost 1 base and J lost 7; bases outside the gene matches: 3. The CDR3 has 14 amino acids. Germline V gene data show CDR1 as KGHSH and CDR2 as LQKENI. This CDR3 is CASSPRGQVNIQYF. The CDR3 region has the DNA TGTGCCAGCTCACCACGGGGACAGGTTAACATTCAGTACTTC. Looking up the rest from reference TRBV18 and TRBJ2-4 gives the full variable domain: NAGVMQNPRHLVRRRGQEARLRCSPMKGHSHVYWYRQLPEEGLKFMVYLQKENIIDESGMPKERFSAEFPKEGPSILRIQQVVRGDSAAYFCASSPRGQVNIQYFGAGTRLSVL.

The CDR3 DNA reads TGTGCCAGCTCAAGAGGGGGGAGAAGGAACACTGAAGCTTTCTTT. Protein product: CASSRGGRRNTEAFF. V gene TRBV5-5 combines with J gene TRBJ1-1, with D perhaps matching TRBD1 (6 bases). V lost 7 bases and J 1 base, leaving 17 bases between the germline ends. The germline V gene has CDR1 SGHKS and CDR2 YYEKEE (reference sequence). The CDR3 is 15 amino acids.

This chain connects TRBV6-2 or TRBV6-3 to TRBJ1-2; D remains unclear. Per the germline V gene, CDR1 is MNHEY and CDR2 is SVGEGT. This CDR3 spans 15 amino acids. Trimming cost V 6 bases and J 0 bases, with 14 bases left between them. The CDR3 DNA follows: TGTGCCAGCAGCCCCCTCAGGACGGCTAACTATGGCTACACCTTC. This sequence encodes CASSPLRTANYGYTF.

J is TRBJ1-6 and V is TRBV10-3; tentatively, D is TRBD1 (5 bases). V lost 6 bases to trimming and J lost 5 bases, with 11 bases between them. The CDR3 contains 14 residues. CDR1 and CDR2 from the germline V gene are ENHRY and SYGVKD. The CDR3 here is CAIRATADNSPLHF. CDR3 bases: TGTGCCATCAGAGCGACAGCGGATAATTCACCCCTCCACTTT.

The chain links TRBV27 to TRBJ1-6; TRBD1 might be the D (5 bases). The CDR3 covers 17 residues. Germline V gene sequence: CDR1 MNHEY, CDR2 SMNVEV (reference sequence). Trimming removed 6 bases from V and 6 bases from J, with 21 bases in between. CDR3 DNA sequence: TGTGCCAGCAGGTTCGGGGTGGGGCGAACCGTTAATTCACCCCTCCACTTT. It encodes CASRFGVGRTVNSPLHF.

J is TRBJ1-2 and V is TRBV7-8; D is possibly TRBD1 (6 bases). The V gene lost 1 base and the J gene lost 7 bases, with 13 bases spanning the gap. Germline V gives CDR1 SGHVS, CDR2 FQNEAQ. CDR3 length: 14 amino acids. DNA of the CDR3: TGTGCCAGCAGCTTAGGGTTGGGGGGCGGTGGCTACACCTTC. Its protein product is CASSLGLGGGGYTF. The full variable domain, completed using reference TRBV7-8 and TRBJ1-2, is GAGVSQSPRYKVAKRGQDVALRCDPISGHVSLFWYQQALGQGPEFLTYFQNEAQLDKSGLPSDRFFAERPEGSVSTLKIQRTQQEDSAVYLCASSLGLGGGGYTFGSGTRLTVV.

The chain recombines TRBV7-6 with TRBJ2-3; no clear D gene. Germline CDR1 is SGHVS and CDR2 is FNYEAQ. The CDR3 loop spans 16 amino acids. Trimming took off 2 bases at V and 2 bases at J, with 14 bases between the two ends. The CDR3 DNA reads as TGTGCCAGCAGCTTATTTGCGACCATGATCACAGATACGCAGTATTTT. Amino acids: CASSLFATMITDTQYF.

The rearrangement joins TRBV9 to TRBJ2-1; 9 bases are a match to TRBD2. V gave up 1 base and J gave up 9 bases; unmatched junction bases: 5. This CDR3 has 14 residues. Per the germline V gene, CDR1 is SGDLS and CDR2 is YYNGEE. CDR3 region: CASSVRRGGGEQFF. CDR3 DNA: TGTGCCAGCAGCGTACGGCGGGGGGGCGGTGAGCAGTTCTTC.

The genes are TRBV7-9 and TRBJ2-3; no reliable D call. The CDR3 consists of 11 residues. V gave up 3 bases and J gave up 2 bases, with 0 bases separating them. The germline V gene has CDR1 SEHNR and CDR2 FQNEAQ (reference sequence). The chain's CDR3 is CASSFTDTQYF. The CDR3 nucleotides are TGTGCCAGCAGCTTCACAGATACGCAGTATTTT.

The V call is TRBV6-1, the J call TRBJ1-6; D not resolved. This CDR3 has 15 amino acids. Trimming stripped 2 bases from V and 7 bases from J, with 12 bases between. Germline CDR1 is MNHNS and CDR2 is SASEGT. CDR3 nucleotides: TGTGCCAGCAGTGAATATCCGCCCGGGAATTCACCCCTCCACTTT. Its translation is CASSEYPPGNSPLHF.

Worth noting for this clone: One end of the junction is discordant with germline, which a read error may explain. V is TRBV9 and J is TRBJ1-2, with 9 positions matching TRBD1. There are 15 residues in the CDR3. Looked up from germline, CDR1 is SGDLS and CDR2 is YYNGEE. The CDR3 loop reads CAGSVVEGQGEGYTF. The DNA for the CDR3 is TGTGCCGGCAGCGTAGTTGAGGGACAGGGAGAAGGCTACACCTTC.

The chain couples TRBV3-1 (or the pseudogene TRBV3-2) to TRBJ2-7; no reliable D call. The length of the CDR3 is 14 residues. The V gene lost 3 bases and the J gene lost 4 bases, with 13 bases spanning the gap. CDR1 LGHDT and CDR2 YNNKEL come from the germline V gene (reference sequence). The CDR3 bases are TGTGCCAGCAGCCACGCGGTAGTAGCATACGAGCAGTACTTC. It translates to CASSHAVVAYEQYF.

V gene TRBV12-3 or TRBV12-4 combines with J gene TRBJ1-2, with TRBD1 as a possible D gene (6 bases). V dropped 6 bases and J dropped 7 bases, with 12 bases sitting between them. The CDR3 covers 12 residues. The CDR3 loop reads CASRLPGAGYTF. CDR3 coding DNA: TGTGCCAGCAGACTCCCAGGGGCTGGCTACACCTTC.

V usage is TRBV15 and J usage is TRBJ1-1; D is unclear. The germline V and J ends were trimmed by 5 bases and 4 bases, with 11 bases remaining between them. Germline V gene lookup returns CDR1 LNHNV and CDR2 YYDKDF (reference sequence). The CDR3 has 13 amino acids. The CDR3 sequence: CATSEGPGTEAFF. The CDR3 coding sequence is TGTGCCACCAGCGAGGGCCCGGGCACTGAAGCTTTCTTT.

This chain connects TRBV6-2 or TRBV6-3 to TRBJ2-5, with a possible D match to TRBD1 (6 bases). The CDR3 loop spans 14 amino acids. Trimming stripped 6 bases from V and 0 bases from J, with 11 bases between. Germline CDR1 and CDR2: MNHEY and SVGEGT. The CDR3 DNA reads TGTGCCAGCAGCCAACAGGGATACCAAGAGACCCAGTACTTC. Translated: CASSQQGYQETQYF.

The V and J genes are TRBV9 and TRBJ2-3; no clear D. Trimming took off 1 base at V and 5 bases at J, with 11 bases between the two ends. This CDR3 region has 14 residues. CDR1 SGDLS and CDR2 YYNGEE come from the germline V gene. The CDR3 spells CASSVSFLRDTQYF. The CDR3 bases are TGTGCCAGCAGCGTATCATTTCTGAGAGATACGCAGTATTTT.

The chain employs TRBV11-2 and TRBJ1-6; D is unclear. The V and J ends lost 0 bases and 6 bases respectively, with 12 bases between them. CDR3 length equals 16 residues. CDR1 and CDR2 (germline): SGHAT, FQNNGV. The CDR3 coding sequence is TGTGCCAGCAGCTTAGAAGGTTGGCAGAGTAATTCACCCCTCCACTTT. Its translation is CASSLEGWQSNSPLHF.